One sample yielded the 23 T cell receptor beta chains listed below, sequenced in a study of healthy donors' naive CD4 and CD8 T cells. TCR libraries were built from 400 to 650 ng of total RNA by linear amplification. TCRdb re-analysed the reads in MiXCR, keeping a single row per CDR3 protein. The sample contains about 200,000 distinct CDR3 sequences, over 60% of which appear only once. The sample taken for sequencing was naive CD4+ and CD8+ T cells sorted from blood, pooled from several donors. The receptors were gathered from a pool of human donors in good health; the sample pools cells from several healthy donors.

The rearrangement links TRBV11-1 to TRBJ2-1, with TRBD1 matching over 7 bases. V trimming: 3 bases; J trimming: 9 bases; junction bases outside the gene matches: 8. Per the germline V gene, CDR1 is SGHAT and CDR2 is FQDESV (reference sequence). The CDR3 runs to 14 residues. The CDR3 DNA reads TGTGCCAGCAGCTTGGGGGACAGTCCGGGTGAGCAGTTCTTC. This sequence encodes CASSLGDSPGEQFF.

The rearrangement joins TRBV6-5 to TRBJ2-5; D remains ambiguous. This CDR3 is 12 amino acids long. V was trimmed by 5 bases and J by 5 bases, leaving 9 bases between them. The V gene's germline CDR1 is MNHEY and CDR2 SVGAGI. CDR3 DNA sequence: TGTGCCAGCAGTGATAGTCGGGAGACCCAGTACTTC. Protein: CASSDSRETQYF.

The rearrangement links TRBV18 to TRBJ2-2; tentative D call: TRBD1 (6 bases). Germline loops: CDR1 KGHSH, CDR2 LQKENI. V was shortened by 2 bases and J by 2 bases, with 9 bases between the two germline ends. The CDR3 contains 15 residues. CDR3 nucleotide sequence: TGTGCCAGCTCACCAGGGACACCCAACACCGGGGAGCTGTTTTTT. Translation gives CASSPGTPNTGELFF.

V usage is TRBV29-1 and J usage is TRBJ2-5; D is possibly TRBD2 (6 bases). V dropped 4 bases and J dropped 5 bases, with 14 bases sitting between them. Germline V gives CDR1 SQVTM, CDR2 ANQGSEA. The CDR3 runs to 13 residues. CDR3 sequence: CSVAGVRVETQYF. Here the CDR3 DNA reads TGCAGCGTTGCGGGAGTCAGGGTCGAGACCCAGTACTTC.

The V gene is TRBV29-1, the J gene TRBJ1-2; TRBD1 matches 7 bases. Unmatched junction bases numbered 12, after V lost 4 bases and J lost 4 bases. CDR3 length: 15 residues. Germline CDR1 and CDR2: SQVTM and ANQGSEA. Here the CDR3 DNA reads TGCAGCGTTGGACAGGGAAATAATGTGGGCTATGGCTACACCTTC. Protein product: CSVGQGNNVGYGYTF.

The V and J genes are TRBV27 and TRBJ1-5; unclear D gene. Trimming removed 3 bases from V and 0 bases from J, with 9 bases in between. This CDR3 region has 15 residues. Germline V CDR1 and CDR2: MNHEY, SMNVEV (reference sequence). The CDR3 is CASSFLQNSNQPQHF. In nucleotides, the CDR3 is TGTGCCAGCAGTTTCCTCCAGAATAGCAATCAGCCCCAGCATTTT.

The chain is built from TRBV11-2 and TRBJ1-2; D unresolved. Germline CDR1 SGHAT, CDR2 FQNNGV. Deletions cut 2 bases from V and 4 bases from J, with 5 bases between. The CDR3 extends over 12 amino acids. This chain's CDR3 is CASSLLSYGYTF. Here the CDR3 DNA reads TGTGCCAGCAGCTTACTCAGCTATGGCTACACCTTC.

The chain recombines TRBV29-1 with TRBJ2-7, with D perhaps TRBD2 (5 bases). The ends were cut back, 3 bases at V and 1 base at J, with 7 bases in the middle. The germline CDR1 and CDR2 sequences are SQVTM and ANQGSEA. This CDR3 region has 12 residues. The CDR3 sequence is CSVDEGSYEQYF. CDR3 DNA: TGCAGCGTTGATGAGGGATCCTACGAGCAGTACTTC.

This chain connects TRBV29-1 to TRBJ2-2; no clear D. CDR3 length: 13 residues. Trimming shortened V by 3 bases and J by 4 bases, and 9 bases separated the two germline ends. The V gene's germline CDR1 is SQVTM and CDR2 ANQGSEA. The CDR3 nucleotides read TGCAGCGTTGAGATTTCGCGCACCGGGGAGCTGTTTTTT. Translated, it gives CSVEISRTGELFF.

The rearrangement joins TRBV5-6 to TRBJ1-5, with 8 bases aligning to TRBD1. This CDR3 spans 15 amino acids. V lost 1 base, J lost 4 bases, and 4 bases stayed unmatched. The germline V gene encodes CDR1 SGHDT and CDR2 YYEEEE. The CDR3 reads CASSLWQGANQPQHF. CDR3 DNA: TGTGCCAGCAGCTTGTGGCAGGGGGCGAATCAGCCCCAGCATTTT.

CDR3 amino acids: CASRPRQNTEAFF. The DNA for the CDR3 is TGTGCCAGCAGACCCAGACAGAACACTGAAGCTTTCTTT. The chain carries TRBV12-3 or TRBV12-4 and TRBJ1-1; no firm D call. This CDR3 has 13 amino acids. The germline V and J ends were trimmed by 6 bases and 1 base, with 9 bases remaining between them.

The J gene is TRBJ2-5, the V gene TRBV7-2, with a tentative D call TRBD2 (6 bases). CDR3 size: 14 residues. Germline V CDR1 and CDR2: SGHTA, FQGNSA. Trimming removed 0 bases from V and 4 bases from J, with 9 bases in between. CDR3 loop: CASSLAGGRETQYF. CDR3 DNA: TGTGCCAGCAGCTTAGCGGGAGGACGAGAGACCCAGTACTTC.

This chain links TRBV6-2 or TRBV6-3 with TRBJ2-1; 12 nucleotides align to TRBD2. This CDR3 has 17 residues. Trimming at V came to 5 bases and at J to 6 bases, leaving 11 bases not matched to a gene. Germline loops: CDR1 MNHEY, CDR2 SVGEGT. The CDR3 reads CASSESRTSGTGNEQFF. In DNA form, the CDR3 reads TGTGCCAGCAGTGAATCCAGGACTAGCGGGACAGGCAATGAGCAGTTCTTC.

The rearrangement uses TRBV11-2 and TRBJ1-1; TRBD1 agrees at 7 bases. This CDR3 spans 13 amino acids. CDR1 SGHAT and CDR2 FQNNGV come from the germline V gene. With V trimmed by 6 bases and J by 5 bases, 6 bases remained unmatched. The CDR3 here is CASSSTGFTEAFF. The CDR3 coding sequence is TGTGCCAGCAGTTCGACAGGGTTTACTGAAGCTTTCTTT.

V usage is TRBV30 and J usage is TRBJ2-7; D is possibly TRBD1 (6 bases). V lost 2 bases and J 0 bases, leaving 14 bases between the germline ends. The CDR3 spans 15 residues. Germline CDR1 reads GTSNPN; CDR2 reads SVGIG (reference sequence). The CDR3 sequence is CAWSKLQGSSYEQYF. CDR3 in DNA: TGTGCCTGGAGTAAGTTACAGGGCAGCTCCTACGAGCAGTACTTC.

This rearrangement joins TRBV27 to TRBJ2-4, with 9 positions matching TRBD1. The germline CDR1 and CDR2 sequences are MNHEY and SMNVEV (reference sequence). After removal of 4 bases from V and 6 bases from J, the junction contained 4 bases not matched to a gene. This CDR3 has 14 residues. CDR3 nucleotide sequence: TGTGCCAGCAGTTCTGACAGGGGGGGAAACATTCAGTACTTC. This gives the protein CASSSDRGGNIQYF.

V and J are TRBV30 and TRBJ2-5; tentatively, D is TRBD1 or TRBD2 (5 bases each). The V and J ends lost 1 base and 5 bases respectively, with 14 bases between them. The germline CDR1 and CDR2 sequences are GTSNPN and SVGIG (reference sequence). This CDR3 spans 14 amino acids. The CDR3 reads CAWSDGTRGETQYF. The CDR3 region has the DNA TGTGCCTGGAGTGATGGGACCCGAGGGGAGACCCAGTACTTC.

This clonotype was seen more than once but under ten times. CDR3 in amino acids: CASSTGTVYNEQFF. In nucleotides, the CDR3 is TGTGCCAGTAGTACCGGGACAGTCTACAATGAGCAGTTCTTC. The chain combines TRBV19 with TRBJ2-1, with 7 bases lining up with TRBD1. The V segment lost 4 bases and the J segment 3 bases; nucleotides outside the gene matches: 3. The CDR3 extends over 14 amino acids. In germline, CDR1 is LNHDA, CDR2 SQIVND (reference sequence).

The chain is built from TRBV30 and TRBJ2-6; D is unresolved. The germline V gene has CDR1 GTSNPN and CDR2 SVGIG (reference sequence). There are 17 residues in the CDR3. The V and J ends lost 2 bases and 2 bases respectively, with 16 bases between them. The CDR3, as DNA: TGTGCCTGGAGTCGCGGCTCGGGTTCCCCTGGGGCCAACGTCCTGACTTTC. It specifies CAWSRGSGSPGANVLTF. The full variable domain, rest sourced from reference TRBV30 and TRBJ2-6, is SQTIHQWPATLVQPVGSPLSLECTVEGTSNPNLYWYRQAAGRGLQLLFYSVGIGQISSEVPQNLSASRPQDRQFILSSKKLLLSDSGFYLCAWSRGSGSPGANVLTFGAGSRLTVL.

The gene calls are TRBV29-1 and TRBJ2-7, with 9 bases matching TRBD2. The trim removed 4 bases at V and 4 bases at J, leaving 8 bases unmatched. In germline, CDR1 is SQVTM, CDR2 ANQGSEA. The CDR3 covers 14 residues. The CDR3 is CSVVWLAGTYEQYF. CDR3 DNA: TGCAGCGTTGTATGGCTAGCGGGAACGTACGAGCAGTACTTC.

The J gene is TRBJ1-2, the V gene TRBV29-1; possibly TRBD1 for D (5 bases). Germline V CDR1 and CDR2: SQVTM, ANQGSEA. Trimming pared 6 bases from V and 3 bases from J, leaving 20 bases between. CDR3 length equals 15 residues. CDR3 sequence (DNA): TGCAGCGTCCCGGGGACGAGGGAATTGGACTATGGCTACACCTTC. It is translated as CSVPGTRELDYGYTF.

The CDR3 sequence: CASSRRAQETQYF. In DNA, the CDR3 is TGTGCCAGCAGCCGCAGGGCCCAAGAGACCCAGTACTTC. V usage is TRBV7-8 and J usage is TRBJ2-5; D might be TRBD1 (5 bases). Germline CDR1 reads SGHVS; CDR2 reads FQNEAQ. The CDR3 extends over 13 amino acids. Trimming removed 5 bases at V and 1 base at J, with 8 bases between. The variable domain in full, completed from reference TRBV7-8 and TRBJ2-5, reads GAGVSQSPRYKVAKRGQDVALRCDPISGHVSLFWYQQALGQGPEFLTYFQNEAQLDKSGLPSDRFFAERPEGSVSTLKIQRTQQEDSAVYLCASSRRAQETQYFGPGTRLLVL.

This chain links TRBV20-1 with TRBJ1-6, with no clear D. The CDR3 runs 14 residues. The V and J ends lost 3 bases and 0 bases respectively, with 6 bases between them. CDR1 is DFQATT, CDR2 SNEGSKA, per germline (reference sequence). CDR3 sequence: CSARVRSYNSPLHF. The DNA for the CDR3 is TGCAGTGCTAGGGTTCGCTCCTATAATTCACCCCTCCACTTT.